The clone carrying this T cell receptor (beta chain) was seen a handful of times. TCRdb re-called the RT-PCR reads with MiXCR, one entry per CDR3 protein. The profile shows fewer than 250,000 distinct CDR3 sequences, approximately 14% of them singletons. The record originates from a study of patients and donors after allogeneic stem cell transplantation. After removal of 1 base from V and 6 bases from J, the junction contained 5 bases not matched to a gene. The CDR3 sequence is 14 residues long. Germline CDR1 is SGHRS and CDR2 is YFSETQ. The sequence derives from a human donor who was either an allogeneic HSCT recipient or a stem cell or donor lymphocyte infusion donor (not recorded which). It is not recorded whose cells these are; they may come from a transplant donor. Sequenced material: blood, either unsorted or a sorted T cell fraction (not recorded which). This chain connects TRBV5-1 to TRBJ2-7; 9 positions agree with TRBD2. The CDR3 protein is CASSLFSGSFEQYF. CDR3 nucleotide sequence: TGCGCCAGCAGCTTGTTTAGCGGGAGTTTCGAGCAGTACTTC.